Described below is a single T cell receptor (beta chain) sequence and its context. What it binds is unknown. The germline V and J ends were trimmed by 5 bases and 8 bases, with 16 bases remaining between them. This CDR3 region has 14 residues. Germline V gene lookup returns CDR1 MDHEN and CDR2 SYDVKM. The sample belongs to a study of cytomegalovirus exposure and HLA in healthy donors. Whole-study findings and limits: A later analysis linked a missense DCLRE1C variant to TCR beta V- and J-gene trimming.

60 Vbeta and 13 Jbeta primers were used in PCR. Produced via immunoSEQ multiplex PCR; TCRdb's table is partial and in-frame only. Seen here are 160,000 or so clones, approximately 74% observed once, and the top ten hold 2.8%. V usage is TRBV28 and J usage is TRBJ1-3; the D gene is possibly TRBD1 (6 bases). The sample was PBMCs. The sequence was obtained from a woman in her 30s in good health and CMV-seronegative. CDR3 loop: CASSPYTGIDTIYF. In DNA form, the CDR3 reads TGTGCCAGCAGTCCCTACACAGGGATAGACACCATATATTTT.